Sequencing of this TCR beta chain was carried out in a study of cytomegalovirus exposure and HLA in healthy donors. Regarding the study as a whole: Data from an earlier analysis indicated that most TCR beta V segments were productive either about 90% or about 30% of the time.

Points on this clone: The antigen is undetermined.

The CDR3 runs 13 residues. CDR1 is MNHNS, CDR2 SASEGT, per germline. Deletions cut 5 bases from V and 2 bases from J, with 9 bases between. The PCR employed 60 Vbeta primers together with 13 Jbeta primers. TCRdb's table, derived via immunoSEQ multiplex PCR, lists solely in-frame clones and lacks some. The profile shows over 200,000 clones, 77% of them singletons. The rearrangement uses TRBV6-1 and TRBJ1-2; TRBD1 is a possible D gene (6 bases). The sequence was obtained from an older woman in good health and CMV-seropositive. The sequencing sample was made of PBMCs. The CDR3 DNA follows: TGTGCCAGCAGTTTCGGACAGAACTATGGCTACACCTTC. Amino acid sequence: CASSFGQNYGYTF.